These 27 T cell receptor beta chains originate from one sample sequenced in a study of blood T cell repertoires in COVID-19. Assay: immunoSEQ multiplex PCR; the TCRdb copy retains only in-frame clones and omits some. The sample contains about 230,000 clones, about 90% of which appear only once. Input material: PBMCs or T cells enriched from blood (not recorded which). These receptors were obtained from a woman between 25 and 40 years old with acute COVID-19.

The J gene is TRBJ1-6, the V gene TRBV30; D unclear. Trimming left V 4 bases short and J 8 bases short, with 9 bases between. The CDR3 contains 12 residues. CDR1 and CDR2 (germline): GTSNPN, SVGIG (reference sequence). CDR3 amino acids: CAWTVADSPLHF. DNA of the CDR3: TGTGCCTGGACCGTAGCGGATTCACCCCTCCACTTT.

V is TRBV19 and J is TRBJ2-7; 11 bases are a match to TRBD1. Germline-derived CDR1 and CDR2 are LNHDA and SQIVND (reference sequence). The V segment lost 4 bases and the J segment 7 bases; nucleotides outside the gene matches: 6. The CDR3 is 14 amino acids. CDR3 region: CASSTRTGGREQYF. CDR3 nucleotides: TGTGCCAGTAGTACCCGGACAGGGGGCCGGGAGCAGTACTTC.

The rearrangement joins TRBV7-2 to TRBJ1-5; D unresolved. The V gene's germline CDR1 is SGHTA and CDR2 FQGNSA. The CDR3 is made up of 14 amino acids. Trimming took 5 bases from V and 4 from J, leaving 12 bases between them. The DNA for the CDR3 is TGTGCCAGCAGCGTAGGTACATTTAATCAGCCCCAGCATTTT. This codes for CASSVGTFNQPQHF.

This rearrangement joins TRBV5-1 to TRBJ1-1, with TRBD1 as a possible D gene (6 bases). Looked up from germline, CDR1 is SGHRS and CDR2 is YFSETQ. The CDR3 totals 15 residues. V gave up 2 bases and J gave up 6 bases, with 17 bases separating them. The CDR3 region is CASSFYREVNAEAFF. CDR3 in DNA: TGCGCCAGCAGCTTCTACAGGGAAGTTAACGCTGAAGCTTTCTTT.

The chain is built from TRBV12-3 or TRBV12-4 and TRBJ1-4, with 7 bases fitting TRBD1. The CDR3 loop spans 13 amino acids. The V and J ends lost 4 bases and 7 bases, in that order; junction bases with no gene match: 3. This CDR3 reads CASSWSGGEKLFF. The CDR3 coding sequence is TGTGCCAGCAGTTGGTCAGGGGGTGAAAAACTGTTTTTT.

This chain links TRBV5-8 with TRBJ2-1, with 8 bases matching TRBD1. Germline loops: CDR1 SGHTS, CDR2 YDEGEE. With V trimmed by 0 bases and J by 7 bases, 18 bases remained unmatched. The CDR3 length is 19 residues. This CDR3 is CASSLVWGGPGQVSNEQFF. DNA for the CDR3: TGTGCCAGCAGCTTGGTTTGGGGTGGTCCGGGACAGGTTTCGAATGAGCAGTTCTTC.

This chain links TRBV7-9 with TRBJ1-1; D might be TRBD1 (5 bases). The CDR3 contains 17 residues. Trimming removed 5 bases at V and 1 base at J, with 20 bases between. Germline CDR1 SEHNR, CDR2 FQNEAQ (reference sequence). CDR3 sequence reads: CASSPASQGLSNTEAFF. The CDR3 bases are TGTGCCAGCAGCCCCGCCTCGCAGGGATTATCGAACACTGAAGCTTTCTTT.

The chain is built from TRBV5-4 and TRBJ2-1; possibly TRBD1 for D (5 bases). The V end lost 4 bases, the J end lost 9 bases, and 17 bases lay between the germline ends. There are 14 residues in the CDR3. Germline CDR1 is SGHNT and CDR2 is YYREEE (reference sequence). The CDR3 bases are TGTGCCAGCAGCGGACAAGCGCAGGGTACTGAGCAGTTCTTC. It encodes CASSGQAQGTEQFF.

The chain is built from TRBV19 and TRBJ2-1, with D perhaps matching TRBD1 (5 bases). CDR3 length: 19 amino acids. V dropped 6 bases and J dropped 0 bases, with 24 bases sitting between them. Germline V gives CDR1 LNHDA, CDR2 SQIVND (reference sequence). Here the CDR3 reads CASRTTIESQGRSYNEQFF. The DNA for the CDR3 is TGTGCCAGTAGGACAACGATCGAGAGCCAGGGCCGCTCCTACAATGAGCAGTTCTTC.

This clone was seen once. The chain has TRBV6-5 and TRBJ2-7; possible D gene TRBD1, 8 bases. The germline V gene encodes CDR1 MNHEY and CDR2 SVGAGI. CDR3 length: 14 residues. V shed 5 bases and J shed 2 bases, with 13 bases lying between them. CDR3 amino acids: CASSPTGGAYEQYF. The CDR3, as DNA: TGTGCCAGCAGTCCTACAGGGGGGGCCTACGAGCAGTACTTC.

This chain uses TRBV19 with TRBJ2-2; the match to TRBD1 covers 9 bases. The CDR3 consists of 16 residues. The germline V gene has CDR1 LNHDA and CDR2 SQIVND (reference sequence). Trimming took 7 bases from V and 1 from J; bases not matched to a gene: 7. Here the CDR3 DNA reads TGTGCCAGTACCAGACCGGGACAGGGGAACACCGGGGAGCTGTTTTTT. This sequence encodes CASTRPGQGNTGELFF.

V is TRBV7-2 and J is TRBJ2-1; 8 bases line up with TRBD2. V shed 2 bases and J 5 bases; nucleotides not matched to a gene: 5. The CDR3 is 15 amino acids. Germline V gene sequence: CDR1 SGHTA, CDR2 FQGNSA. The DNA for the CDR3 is TGTGCCAGCAGCTTATTCGGGGGGGACGACAATGAGCAGTTCTTC. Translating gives CASSLFGGDDNEQFF. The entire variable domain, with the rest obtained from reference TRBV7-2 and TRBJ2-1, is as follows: GAGVSQSPSNKVTEKGKDVELRCDPISGHTALYWYRQSLGQGLEFLIYFQGNSAPDKSGLPSDRFSAERTGGSVSTLTIQRTQQEDSAVYLCASSLFGGDDNEQFFGPGTRLTVL.

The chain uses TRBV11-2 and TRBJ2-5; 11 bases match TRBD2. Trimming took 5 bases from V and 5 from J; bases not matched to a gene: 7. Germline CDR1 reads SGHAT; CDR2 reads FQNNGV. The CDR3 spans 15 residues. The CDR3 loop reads CASSNLAGGRETQYF. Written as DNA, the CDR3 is TGTGCCAGCAGCAACCTAGCGGGGGGACGTGAGACCCAGTACTTC.

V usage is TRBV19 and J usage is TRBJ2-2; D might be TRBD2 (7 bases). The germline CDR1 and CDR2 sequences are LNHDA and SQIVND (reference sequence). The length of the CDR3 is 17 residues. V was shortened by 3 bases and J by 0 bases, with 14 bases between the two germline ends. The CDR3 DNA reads TGTGCCAGTAGTATCAGGGCGGGGGCATCGAACACCGGGGAGCTGTTTTTT. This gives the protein CASSIRAGASNTGELFF.

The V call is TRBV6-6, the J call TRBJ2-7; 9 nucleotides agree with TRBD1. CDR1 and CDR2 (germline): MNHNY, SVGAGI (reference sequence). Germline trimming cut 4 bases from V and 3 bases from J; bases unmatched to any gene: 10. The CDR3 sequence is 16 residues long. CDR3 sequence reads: CASSSTRDRVNYEQYF. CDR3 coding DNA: TGTGCCAGCAGTTCAACCCGGGACAGGGTGAACTACGAGCAGTACTTC.

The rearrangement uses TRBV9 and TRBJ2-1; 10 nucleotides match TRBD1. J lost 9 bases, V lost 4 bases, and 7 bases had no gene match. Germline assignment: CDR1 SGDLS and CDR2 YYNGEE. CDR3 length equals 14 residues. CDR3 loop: CASSSGTGVAEQFF. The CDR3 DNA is TGTGCCAGCAGCTCCGGGACAGGGGTTGCTGAGCAGTTCTTC.

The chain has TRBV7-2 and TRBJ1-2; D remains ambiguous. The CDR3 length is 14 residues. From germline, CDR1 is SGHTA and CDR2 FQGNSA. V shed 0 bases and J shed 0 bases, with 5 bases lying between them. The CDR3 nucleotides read TGTGCCAGCAGCTTAGCGGGAGCTAACTATGGCTACACCTTC. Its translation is CASSLAGANYGYTF.

CDR3 loop: CASSQDSLAGGLGAKNIQYF. The DNA of the CDR3 is TGCGCCAGCAGCCAAGATTCCCTAGCGGGGGGGTTAGGAGCCAAAAACATTCAGTACTTC. The chain has TRBV4-1 and TRBJ2-4, with 12 bases lining up with TRBD2. CDR1 MGHRA and CDR2 YSYEKL come from the germline V gene. CDR3 size: 20 residues. With 0 bases clipped from V and 0 bases from J, the junction kept 9 bases outside the gene matches.

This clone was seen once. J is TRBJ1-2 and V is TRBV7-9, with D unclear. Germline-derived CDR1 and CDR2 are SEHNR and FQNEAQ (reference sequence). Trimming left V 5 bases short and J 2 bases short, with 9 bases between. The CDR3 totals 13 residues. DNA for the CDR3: TGTGCCAGCAGCCCGACGGGGAACTATGGCTACACCTTC. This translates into CASSPTGNYGYTF.

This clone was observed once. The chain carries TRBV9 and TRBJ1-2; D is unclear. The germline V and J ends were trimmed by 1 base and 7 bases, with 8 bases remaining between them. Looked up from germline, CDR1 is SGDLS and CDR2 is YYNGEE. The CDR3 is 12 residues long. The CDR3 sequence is CASSVLGSGYTF. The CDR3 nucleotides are TGTGCCAGCAGCGTATTAGGGAGTGGCTACACCTTC.

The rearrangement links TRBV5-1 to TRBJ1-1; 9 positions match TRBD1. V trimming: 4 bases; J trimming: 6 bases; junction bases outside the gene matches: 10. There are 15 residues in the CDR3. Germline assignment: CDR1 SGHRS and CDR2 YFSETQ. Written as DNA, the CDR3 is TGCGCCAGCAGCCCGCAGACGGGGACAGGGTCTGAAGCTTTCTTT. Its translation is CASSPQTGTGSEAFF.

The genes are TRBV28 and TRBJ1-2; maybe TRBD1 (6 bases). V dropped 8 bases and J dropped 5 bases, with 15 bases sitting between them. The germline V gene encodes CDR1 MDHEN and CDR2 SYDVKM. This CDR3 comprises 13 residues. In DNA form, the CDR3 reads TGTGCCAGCTCCGGGTGGGGGCTATATGGCTACACCTTC. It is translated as CASSGWGLYGYTF.

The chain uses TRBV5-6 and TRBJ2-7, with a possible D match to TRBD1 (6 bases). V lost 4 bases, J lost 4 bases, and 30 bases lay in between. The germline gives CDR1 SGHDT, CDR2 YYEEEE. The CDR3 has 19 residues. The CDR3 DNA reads TGTGCCAGCAGCAGGGAGCTGCGGACAGTCCCCACCGACCATTACGAGCAGTACTTC. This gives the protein CASSRELRTVPTDHYEQYF.

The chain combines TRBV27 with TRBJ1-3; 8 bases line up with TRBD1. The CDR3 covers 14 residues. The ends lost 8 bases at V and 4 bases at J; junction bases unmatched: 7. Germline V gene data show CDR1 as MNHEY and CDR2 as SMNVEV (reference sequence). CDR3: CASRQGSLGNTIYF. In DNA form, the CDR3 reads TGTGCCAGCCGACAGGGGTCCCTCGGAAACACCATATATTTT.

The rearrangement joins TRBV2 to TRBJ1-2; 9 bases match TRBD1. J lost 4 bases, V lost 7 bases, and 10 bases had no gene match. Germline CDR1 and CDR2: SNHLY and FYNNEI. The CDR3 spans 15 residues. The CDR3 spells CASKLPGQGGYGYTF. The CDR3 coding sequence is TGTGCCAGCAAGCTCCCGGGACAGGGAGGCTATGGCTACACCTTC.

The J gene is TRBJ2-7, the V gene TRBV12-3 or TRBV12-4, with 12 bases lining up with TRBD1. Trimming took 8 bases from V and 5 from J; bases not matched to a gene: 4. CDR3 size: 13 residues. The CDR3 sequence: CASGGQGADEQYF. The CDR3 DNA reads TGTGCCAGCGGGGGACAGGGGGCGGACGAGCAGTACTTC.

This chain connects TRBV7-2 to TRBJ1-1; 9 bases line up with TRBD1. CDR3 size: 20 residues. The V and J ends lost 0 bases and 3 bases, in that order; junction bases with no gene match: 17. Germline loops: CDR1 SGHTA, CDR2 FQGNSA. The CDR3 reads CASSLAPSTGGYDRYTEAFF. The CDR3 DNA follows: TGTGCCAGCAGCTTAGCCCCCTCCACAGGGGGCTATGATAGGTACACTGAAGCTTTCTTT.